This T cell receptor beta chain was documented in a study of early T cells in non-severe SARS-CoV-2 infection. In the study overall: Bulk RNA taken from unsorted whole blood was sequenced, leaving chains unpaired.

This clonotype has a count of ten or more. Its target is unknown. Researchers attached unique molecular identifiers to individual cDNA molecules. TCRdb re-called the 5' RACE reads through MiXCR, storing one row per CDR3 protein. In the table there are around 30,000 distinct CDR3 sequences, approximately 5.1% of which are singletons. The CDR3 is 16 residues long. Germline trimming cut 1 base from V and 6 bases from J; bases unmatched to any gene: 8. Per the germline V gene, CDR1 is SNHLY and CDR2 is FYNNEI. Study results and caveats: Missing private and CD4 specificities, VDJdb matching favored anti-spike CD8 responses.

This chain uses TRBV2 with TRBJ2-3, with TRBD2 matching 9 bases. The origin of this receptor is an adult who was a healthcare worker with PCR-confirmed SARS-CoV-2 infection or an uninfected control (not recorded which). Sequencing was carried out using whole blood. CDR3 loop: CASSEGVAGDMDTQYF. The CDR3 region has the DNA TGTGCCAGCAGTGAAGGGGTAGCGGGAGATATGGATACGCAGTATTTT.